This T cell receptor (beta chain) emerged from a study of blood T cells in healthy people across ages. Whole-study findings and limits: Researchers said unsorted PBMCs prevented a conclusive naive versus antigen-experienced comparison. The CMV status of each donor remained undetermined, and this could have confounded shifts in expanded clonotypes. Higher diversity, along with more naive CD4+ cells, distinguished long-lived donors from aged donors.

This clonotype was detected only a few times. Its antigen is not known. Trimming removed 7 bases from V and 2 bases from J, with 9 bases in between. This CDR3 is built from 12 residues. Germline V lookup: CDR1 SNHLY, CDR2 FYNNEI. With a J-beta primer mix and a sample-barcoded 5' primer, a second PCR ran 7 to 11 cycles. TCRdb reprocessed the 5' RACE reads with MiXCR, giving one entry per CDR3 protein. The table includes roughly 2 million distinct CDR3 sequences, around half detected once. Sequencing was done on a sample of blood. This rearrangement joins TRBV2 to TRBJ2-7, with a tentative D call TRBD2 (6 bases). This TCR derives from a middle-aged woman in good health. CDR3 sequence: CASKEGPYEQYF. The DNA for the CDR3 is TGTGCCAGCAAGGAGGGGCCCTACGAGCAGTACTTC.